This T cell receptor beta chain was captured in a study of T cell responses to AZD1222 COVID-19 vaccine. Assay: immunoSEQ multiplex PCR; the TCRdb copy retains only in-frame clones and omits some. The sample has roughly 200,000 clones; approximately 95% are singletons. The CDR3 contains 14 residues. Trimming cost V 3 bases and J 1 base, with 9 bases left between them. CDR1 and CDR2 from the germline V gene are MNHEY and SMNVEV (reference sequence). Study results and caveats: White British donors predominated, females outnumbered males, and clonal diversity was possibly underestimated. Repertoires were obtained solely post-peak T cell response. Rises in breadth and depth of Spike-specific TCRs came after two AZD1222 doses. Across the whole spike, CD4 TCRs peaked at regions 160-218 and 743-854.

As concerns this clone: What it binds is unknown.

This material consisted of peripheral blood, taken 28 days after the second dose of the MenACWY control vaccine. The V call is TRBV27, the J call TRBJ1-2, with D hard to call. The clonotype was recovered from an adult who received the MenACWY meningococcal vaccine as a control. Here the CDR3 reads CASSFSADNYGYTF. CDR3 DNA: TGTGCCAGCAGTTTCTCGGCGGATAACTATGGCTACACCTTC.